This paragraph reports one TCR beta chain. The sample comes from a study of cytomegalovirus exposure and HLA in healthy donors. Primers: 60 Vbeta forward and 13 Jbeta reverse. The method was immunoSEQ multiplex PCR; TCRdb's version includes in-frame clones alone and lacks a portion of them. The data hold 150,000 to 200,000 clones, with approximately 77% observed a single time. V shed 7 bases and J shed 8 bases, with 11 bases lying between them. Germline CDR1 reads MNHNS; CDR2 reads SASEGT. The CDR3 loop spans 11 amino acids. This chain joins TRBV6-1 and TRBJ1-1; possible D gene TRBD1, 6 bases. This TCR was sampled from a male donor in good health and CMV-seronegative. The sequenced sample was PBMCs. CDR3 coding DNA: TGTGCCAGCACAGGGGCACGGGAAGCTTTCTTT. Amino acid sequence: CASTGAREAFF.